This is a list of T cell receptor beta chains from one sample in a study of CD8 T cells in ankylosing spondylitis. In TCRdb, the 5' RACE reads were re-called with MiXCR into one record per CDR3 protein. This table has roughly 700,000 distinct CDR3 sequences, around 20% appearing once. Sequenced input: blood, either unsorted or a sorted T cell fraction (not recorded which). Receptors were obtained from a male donor with ankylosing spondylitis. Both conserved end residues are part of each CDR3. A D gene is named only where the DNA matches it firmly. Clone size is shown for a subset of rows, as once, few, many or a class of expanded clone.

v_gene	j_gene	d_gene	abundance	CDR3nt	CDR3aa
TRBV7-2	TRBJ1-1	TRBD1	-	TGTGCCAGCAGCCTCCGGGACAGCGTGAGCACTGAAGCTTTCTTT	CASSLRDSVSTEAFF
TRBV27	TRBJ2-5	-	-	TGTGCCAGCAGTTTATTATCCAGCGAAGGTCAAGAGACCCAGTACTTC	CASSLLSSEGQETQYF
TRBV29-1	TRBJ2-1	-	-	TGCAGCGTTGAAGGGGTGGGACATAGCTACAATGAGCAGTTCTTC	CSVEGVGHSYNEQFF
TRBV10-3	TRBJ1-2	-	-	TGTGCCATCAGTGAGTCGAAGAGGGTAGGAGGCTACACCTTC	CAISESKRVGGYTF
TRBV12-3/TRBV12-4	TRBJ2-3	-	-	TGTGCCAGCAGTTTCACGGCGCATACAGATACGCAGTATTTT	CASSFTAHTDTQYF
TRBV19	TRBJ1-1	-	-	TGTGCCAGTAGTCTGCAGGGCGGGGGATTGAACACTGAAGCTTTCTTT	CASSLQGGGLNTEAFF
TRBV4-3	TRBJ2-7	-	few	TGCGCCAGCAGCCAATACGAGGGGATTCCCTCCTACGAGCAGTACTTC	CASSQYEGIPSYEQYF
TRBV21-1	TRBJ1-2	-	-	TGTGCCAGCACAACAACAGGATCGGGCTACACCTTC	CASTTTGSGYTF
TRBV11-3	TRBJ2-1	-	-	TGTGCCAGCAGCTTGAATATGGACAATGAGCAGTTCTTC	CASSLNMDNEQFF
TRBV12-3/TRBV12-4	TRBJ1-3	-	many	TGTGCCAGCACCGGCGACGGCGCGCAGGGAAACACCATATATTTT	CASTGDGAQGNTIYF
TRBV5-1	TRBJ2-3	-	many	TGTGCCAGCAGTTTATTCACAGATACGCAGTATTTT	CASSLFTDTQYF
TRBV4-3	TRBJ2-5	-	-	TGCGCCAGCAGCCAAGAATGGTGGGCGGAGACCCAGTACTTC	CASSQEWWAETQYF
TRBV28	TRBJ2-7	TRBD2	few	TGTGCCAGCACCCTTCTTGAGCGCGGGAGGGCCATCTTGAGGGAGCAGTACTTC	CASTLLERGRAILREQYF
TRBV11-2	TRBJ2-1	-	-	TGTGCCAGCAGCTTAGATCCGGGGACGCGAAACAATGAGCAGTTCTTC	CASSLDPGTRNNEQFF
TRBV20-1	TRBJ2-7	-	once	TGCAGTGCTAGTTCATGGAGCTACTACGAGCAGTACTTC	CSASSWSYYEQYF
TRBV12-3/TRBV12-4	TRBJ1-5	-	few	TGTGCCAGCAGCCCCCAGGGTATTCAGCCCCAGCATTTT	CASSPQGIQPQHF
TRBV12-3/TRBV12-4	TRBJ2-2	TRBD2	-	TGTGCCAGCAGGCCCGGACTAGCGGGAGTGCACACCGGGGAGCTGTTTTTT	CASRPGLAGVHTGELFF
TRBV7-9	TRBJ2-1	TRBD2	few	TGTGCCAGCAGCCAGCGGGAGGGCCGAGGTGATGAGCAGTTCTTC	CASSQREGRGDEQFF
TRBV20-1	TRBJ2-6	TRBD1	-	TGCAGTGCTAGAAACCCCCGACAGGGAAGGGGGTCTGGGGCCAACGTCCTGACTTTC	CSARNPRQGRGSGANVLTF
TRBV2	TRBJ1-2	TRBD1	-	TGTGCCAGCAGTATAGACAGGGGCGTGCACTATGGCTACACCTTC	CASSIDRGVHYGYTF
TRBV4-1	TRBJ2-2	TRBD1	few	TGCGCCAGCAGCCAAGATCCGACAGGGATAACCACCGGGGAGCTGTTTTTT	CASSQDPTGITTGELFF
TRBV29-1	TRBJ2-5	TRBD1	many	TGCAGCGTTGTCCGGGACAGTCAAGAGACCCAGTACTTC	CSVVRDSQETQYF
TRBV28	TRBJ2-7	TRBD1	few	TGTGCCAGCCGACCCGGGACAGCGCAATACGAGCAGTACTTC	CASRPGTAQYEQYF
TRBV10-3	TRBJ1-1	TRBD1	-	TGTGCCATCAGCTCCGGGACAGAGAACACTGAAGCTTTCTTT	CAISSGTENTEAFF
TRBV4-2	TRBJ2-2	-	-	TGTGCCAGCAGCCAAGTCTGGGCAGCGAGCGGGGAGCTGTTTTTT	CASSQVWAASGELFF
TRBV7-9	TRBJ2-1	TRBD1	many	TGTGCCAGCAGCTTAGGGCAGGGGGCCCATGAGCAGTTCTTC	CASSLGQGAHEQFF
TRBV12-3/TRBV12-4	TRBJ2-1	TRBD2	many	TGTGCCAGCAGTTTCGCTAGCGGGAAACAGGGTGAGCAGTTCTTC	CASSFASGKQGEQFF
TRBV12-3/TRBV12-4	TRBJ2-1	TRBD2	-	TGTGCCAGCAGCGGAACGGCCGGGGGGGCATTAAATGAGCAGTTCTTC	CASSGTAGGALNEQFF
TRBV7-2	TRBJ1-2	-	few	TGTGCCAGCAGCTTAGACCCGGGGAGTGGCTACACCTTC	CASSLDPGSGYTF